This record covers a single T cell receptor beta chain. Its antigen is not known. Additional DNA sequences in this sample encode the identical CDR3. The method was immunoSEQ multiplex PCR; TCRdb's version includes in-frame clones alone and lacks a portion of them. Altogether some 2,100,000 clones are present, more than 90% being singletons, with the ten largest covering around 0.13%. The data were taken from a study of shared clonotypes between healthy human individuals. Whole-study context: The study drew on a couple of women and three men aged 18 to 49 as donors. Notes on the study in general: Measured sharing among donors was expected to vary with sequencing depth. Memory subsets generally showed smaller estimated richness than naive subsets did.

The CDR3 length is 13 residues. V was shortened by 1 base and J by 5 bases, with 5 bases between the two germline ends. CDR1 and CDR2 (germline): SNHLY, FYNNEI. The chain employs TRBV2 and TRBJ2-2; D gene uncertain. Material for sequencing was naive CD4+ T cells sorted from blood. Subset specified: CD45RA+ positively selected. The TCR comes from a man in his late teens or twenties in good health. CDR3: CASSEGYTGELFF. The CDR3, as DNA: TGTGCCAGCAGTGAAGGGTATACCGGGGAGCTGTTTTTT.